This TCR beta chain was observed in a study of blood T cell repertoires in COVID-19 (dated by TCRdb to between 2020 and 2021). Background for the entire study: Samples covering the acute and convalescent phases of COVID-19 were provided by collaborators in the United States, Italy and Spain. The prospective study material was composed of cDNA or gDNA derived from T cells, B-cell-depleted T cells, or PBMCs. Deeply sampled blood TCRbeta repertoires from subjects exposed to, actively infected with, or recovered from COVID-19 were included in the dataset. The repertoires were released in a freely available public database meant as a resource for research on the immune response to SARS-CoV-2. Samples were obtained from the ongoing ImmuneRACE study (first 160 participants) and from 1,254 subjects provided by 6 global collaborators. The sample metadata nearly always contained a de-identified subject ID, COVID-19 status, age in years and sex. HLA class I and class II types, where available, came from metadata supplied by the sample provider rather than from assay-based typing. The study at large found these results: The quantity of clinical and demographic metadata differed by source and by participant and was supplied without curation.

The CDR3 starts with the cysteine, ends with the phenylalanine, and has 16 residues. Only the CDR3 DNA stays, 48 bases, in frame from base 1. Taken from the germline V gene (reference sequence), the CDR1 and CDR2 loops are LNHDA and SQIVND. Trimming accounts for 1 base at V and 5 bases at J, while the number of junction bases matched to no gene is 8. The immunoSEQ Assay, a bias-controlled multiplex PCR, was used to amplify TCRbeta CDR3 regions from genomic DNA. The authors' pipeline ran thus. Within the assay, amplification of reference gene primers was used to estimate how many nucleated cells each sample contained. Sequence reads were collapsed and filtered to measure the absolute abundance of every unique TCRbeta CDR3 rearrangement. For each sample, productive Simpson clonality was calculated by taking the square root of Simpson's diversity index across productive rearrangements. Not all clones reach the TCRdb copy of this immuneACCESS table, which keeps in-frame sequences only. Checked studies attribute under half of the gap to unresolved V genes and leave the rest unexplained. D and trimming were read from the DNA, whereas the V and J calls and clone size are those reported in that table. The sample table records 77,000 or so clones; 70% to 90% of these occur just once. The biggest ten clones account for approximately 4.3% of the sample.

Whole blood was collected in K2EDTA tubes by collaborating institutions according to the institutions' own protocols. For TCRbeta analysis, collaborators shipped samples as frozen whole blood, isolated PBMCs, or DNA extracted from either of those sample types. With respect to this clone: What this receptor recognizes is not known. Within one base of it there is no much larger clone, and no base qualities were kept.

The sequence was obtained from a man aged 50 or older with active COVID-19. The chain couples TRBV19 to TRBJ1-5; the junction holds 7 bases that match TRBD1. The sequenced material came from peripheral blood. The CDR3 protein sequence reads: CASSIALTGWDQPQHF. The DNA is TGTGCCAGTAGTATAGCACTGACAGGGTGGGATCAGCCCCAGCATTTT.